The entry below describes one TCR beta chain. The antigen is unknown. The data belong to a study of cytomegalovirus exposure and HLA in healthy donors. The study, taken as a whole, reports: Owing to their indistinguishability, certain V segments, notably TRBV6-2 and TRBV6-3, were excluded.

Healthy bone marrow donors made up the cohort. The primer mix had 60 Vbeta and 13 Jbeta primers. The repertoire was sequenced with immunoSEQ multiplex PCR; TCRdb's copy has only in-frame clones and lacks some. The sample records about 120,000 clones, around 78% being singletons. CDR3 size: 12 residues. The germline V gene encodes CDR1 GTSNPN and CDR2 SVGIG (reference sequence). The trim removed 6 bases at V and 6 bases at J, leaving 3 bases unmatched. Input material: PBMCs. This sequence was found in a woman in her twenties or thirties in good health and CMV-seronegative. V is TRBV30 and J is TRBJ1-1; TRBD1 agrees at 11 bases. CDR3 residues: CACQDRGPEAFF. The CDR3 DNA reads as TGTGCCTGCCAGGACAGGGGGCCTGAAGCTTTCTTT.